The text below deals with one T cell receptor beta chain. CDR3 size: 15 residues. Trimming shortened V by 4 bases and J by 0 bases, and 12 bases separated the two germline ends. Germline V gives CDR1 MNHEY, CDR2 SVGAGI. This sample is part of a study of blood T cell repertoires in COVID-19. Study information: The study drew acute and convalescent COVID-19 samples from the United States, Italy and Spain. The cDNA or gDNA used as material had been derived from T cells, B-cell-depleted T cells, or PBMCs.

In the source study's methods: Amplified reference gene primers provided the basis for estimating nucleated cell counts. The repertoire was sequenced with immunoSEQ multiplex PCR; TCRdb's copy has only in-frame clones and lacks some. V and J calls and clone size are copied from that table; D and trimming were computed from the DNA. The table has some 150,000 clones, about 80% seen once. Sequenced material: peripheral blood. The chain has TRBV6-5 and TRBJ1-1; D is undetermined. This TCR came from a human donor in a cohort sampled during active COVID-19. CDR3 nucleotides: TGTGCCAGCAGTTTAGAGGCACCGATGAACACTGAAGCTTTCTTT. Protein product: CASSLEAPMNTEAFF.